This entry is about one T cell receptor beta chain. There are many counts of this clonotype. This clone's antigen is unknown. Base qualities were left out, and no much larger clone turns up one base away. Ficoll-Paque density gradient centrifugation was used to isolate PBMCs. This sample is part of a study of T-cell memory formation after mild COVID-19 (dated by TCRdb to the early 2020s). Study-level background: Most TCR sequence clusters were specific to one of the two donors. In two donors, T-cell clones that expanded and contracted after mild COVID-19 were followed by sequencing TCRalpha and TCRbeta repertoires longitudinally. The cohort comprised two young, previously healthy adult volunteers, one female and one male. The research as a whole found: Some responding clones were found in pre-infection memory, which suggests that pre-existing cross-reactive memory T cells took part in the SARS-CoV-2 response. Balanced CD4/CD8 phenotypes were observed for clones contracting from day 15 to 85, whereas a bias towards CD4+ was observed for a second wave of clones expanding from day 15 to 37. Contracting CD4+ clones appeared mostly in the CM and EM memory subsets, whereas CD8+ clones were enriched in EMRA. Only a couple of mild cases were covered by the study, and larger cohorts that include severe cases with pre-infection samples were considered necessary. SARS-CoV-2 specificity was not confirmed for the second-wave clones peaking on day 37.

This sample was sequenced with an Illumina NovaSeq 6000. Using 5'RACE with constant-segment primers, TCRalpha and TCRbeta cDNA libraries were constructed, with sample barcodes and unique molecular identifiers added in the process. Trizol reagent was used to extract RNA from every sample. Amplification of the libraries took two PCR steps, and the second step added a second sample barcode plus Illumina TruSeq adapters. Libraries were sequenced on an Illumina NovaSeq with 2 x 150 bp paired-end reads. The paper's processing steps were these. Reads were demultiplexed and collapsed into UMI-guided consensus sequences with migec v1.2.7. Using mixcr v2.1.11, the UMI consensuses were aligned to TRA and TRB V and J templates and assembled into clonotypes. A clonotype was counted as expanded or contracted only if both edgeR and NoisET called the change significant, with noise models trained on biological replicates. edgeR calls used a false discovery rate-adjusted p below 0.01 and a log2 fold-change threshold of 1. PCA with hierarchical clustering of max-normalized trajectories of the 1000 most abundant clonotypes was used as exploratory dynamics analysis. Separately sequenced CD4+ and CD8+ repertoires were used to assign the CD4 or CD8 phenotype of responding clones. In TCRdb, the public reads were trimmed at Q25 with fastp and aligned with MiXCR, with productive beta chains retained. Rows are unified per CDR3 protein, each entry keeping the most common DNA and genes. The V and J calls were not made by the authors but by TCRdb's processing. This sample is represented by more than 100,000 distinct CDR3 sequences; approximately 15% of them were singletons. Of the sample, about 5% is held by the ten largest clones.

Material for sequencing was PBMCs or a T cell subset sorted from them (not recorded which). The clonotype originates from a young man who had mild COVID-19 (a few samples of this study predate the infection). The sample titles of this study are shuffled in the database, so cell type and time point are left out; the donor was told from shared clones.

The DNA reads TGTGCCAGCAGCTTCCCTCTTCGTGGCACAGATACGCAGTATTTT. The resulting protein is CASSFPLRGTDTQYF. The chain links TRBV11-2 with TRBJ2-3, with the D gene not confidently named. Cut back by 3 bases and 1 base, the V and J ends lie 11 bases apart. The CDR3 goes from the cysteine to the phenylalanine over 15 residues. Kept here is only the CDR3 DNA, which spans 45 bases and is read in frame from base 1. CDR1 and CDR2, per the germline V gene, are SGHAT and FQNNGV.